What follows are 9 T cell receptor beta chains derived from one specimen sequenced in a study of immune evolution from preneoplasia to lung adenocarcinoma. Clones were sequenced by immunoSEQ multiplex PCR, and TCRdb holds only the in-frame ones, with some missing. The repertoire holds fewer than 8,500 clones, with around four fifths as singletons. Sequences were obtained from FFPE minimally invasive lung adenocarcinoma tissue. These receptors were taken from a person between 45 and 75 years old with lung adenocarcinoma.

This clone turned up a few times. This chain connects TRBV4-3 to TRBJ1-6, with a possible D match to TRBD1 (5 bases). Per germline, CDR1 LGHNA and CDR2 YSLEER. This CDR3 is 16 amino acids long. V was trimmed by 0 bases and J by 10 bases, leaving 16 bases between them. CDR3 region: CASSQDSVGDGSPLHF. In nucleotides, the CDR3 is TGCGCCAGCAGCCAAGATTCGGTGGGGGATGGATCACCCCTCCACTTT.

This chain joins TRBV6-5 and TRBJ2-1; TRBD1 aligns across 7 bases. Germline V gives CDR1 MNHEY, CDR2 SVGAGI. Trimming took 6 bases from V and 5 from J; bases not matched to a gene: 4. This CDR3 has 13 amino acids. The CDR3 region has the DNA TGTGCCAGCAGAAAGACAGGGAACAATGAGCAGTTCTTC. Its translation is CASRKTGNNEQFF.

The chain has TRBV6-5 and TRBJ2-7; TRBD1 might be the D (5 bases). The germline V gene encodes CDR1 MNHEY and CDR2 SVGAGI. V lost 0 bases, J lost 2 bases, and 11 bases lay in between. This CDR3 has 15 amino acids. The CDR3 loop is CASSYSLDSAYEQYF. DNA of the CDR3: TGTGCCAGCAGTTACTCCCTAGACAGTGCCTACGAGCAGTACTTC.

A few counts support this clone. The chain employs TRBV5-1 and TRBJ2-5; 8 bases are shared with TRBD1. This CDR3 contains 15 residues. CDR1 and CDR2 from the germline V gene are SGHRS and YFSETQ. V lost 4 bases, J lost 1 base, and 6 bases stayed unmatched. CDR3 loop: CASSGMTGAQETQYF. The CDR3 DNA is TGCGCCAGCAGCGGAATGACAGGGGCCCAAGAGACCCAGTACTTC.

The chain links TRBV2 to TRBJ1-2; possible D gene TRBD1, 5 bases. Germline V CDR1 and CDR2: SNHLY, FYNNEI. V lost 4 bases to trimming and J lost 0 bases, with 9 bases between them. The CDR3 totals 14 residues. This CDR3 reads CASSVGQANYGYTF. CDR3 coding DNA: TGTGCCAGCAGTGTAGGACAAGCTAACTATGGCTACACCTTC. Filled out from reference TRBV2 and TRBJ1-2, the complete variable domain reads EPEVTQTPSHQVTQMGQEVILRCVPISNHLYFYWYRQILGQKVEFLVSFYNNEISEKSEIFDDQFSVERPDGSNFTLKIRSTKLEDSAMYFCASSVGQANYGYTFGSGTRLTVV.

CDR3 amino acids: CAISTSSDTQYF. Written as DNA, the CDR3 is TGTGCCATCAGTACATCATCGGATACGCAGTATTTT. The rearrangement uses TRBV10-3 and TRBJ2-3; D not certain. Between the trimmed V and J ends, which lost 5 bases and 6 bases, there was a span of 9 bases. This CDR3 contains 12 residues. Germline V gene lookup returns CDR1 ENHRY and CDR2 SYGVKD.

The V and J genes are TRBV28 and TRBJ1-1, with TRBD1 identical over 8 bases. The CDR3 covers 14 residues. V shed 7 bases and J 4 bases; nucleotides not matched to a gene: 8. Germline assignment: CDR1 MDHEN and CDR2 SYDVKM. For the CDR3, the DNA is TGTGCCAGCATCAGGGGGCGTATATCCACTGAAGCTTTCTTT. Translation: CASIRGRISTEAFF.

This chain links TRBV10-2 with TRBJ2-3; the match to TRBD2 covers 9 bases. The V gene end was trimmed by 6 bases and the J gene end by 5 bases; junction bases not matched to a gene: 9. The V gene's germline CDR1 is WSHSY and CDR2 SAAADI. The CDR3 consists of 15 residues. CDR3 protein: CASSLVAGAIDTQYF. CDR3 in DNA: TGCGCCAGCAGCCTAGTAGCGGGAGCTATAGATACGCAGTATTTT.

The chain links TRBV30 to TRBJ2-1; 9 bases line up with TRBD1. CDR3 length: 13 residues. Germline V gene data show CDR1 as GTSNPN and CDR2 as SVGIG (reference sequence). Unmatched junction bases numbered 6, after V lost 5 bases and J lost 7 bases. In DNA form, the CDR3 reads TGTGCCTGGGGACAGGGGAATAATAATGAGCAGTTCTTC. Amino acids: CAWGQGNNNEQFF.